The 30 T cell receptor beta chains below were found in one sample sequenced in a study of radiotherapy plus CTLA-4 blockade in lung cancer. Repertoires were generated with immunoSEQ multiplex PCR, while TCRdb's copy carries only in-frame clones and drops some. Of roughly 66,000 clones detected, over 80% appear once; the ten largest clones hold 4% to 5%. Source: peripheral blood, taken from a patient treated with radiotherapy plus ipilimumab. These receptors were obtained from a human donor with non-small cell lung cancer who had a partial response to radiotherapy plus ipilimumab.

This chain joins TRBV28 and TRBJ2-1, with TRBD1 as a possible D gene (5 bases). The CDR3 has 14 residues. Germline lookup yields CDR1 MDHEN and CDR2 SYDVKM. Trimming removed 6 bases from V and 7 bases from J, with 16 bases in between. This CDR3 reads CASSPRPQGNEQFF. For the CDR3, the DNA is TGTGCCAGCAGCCCGAGACCCCAGGGAAATGAGCAGTTCTTC.

V is TRBV5-1 and J is TRBJ1-3, with no clear D. Per germline, CDR1 SGHRS and CDR2 YFSETQ. The CDR3 sequence is 15 residues long. The V gene lost 4 bases and the J gene lost 4 bases, with 15 bases spanning the gap. CDR3 sequence: CASSLVPSGGNTIYF. In DNA form, the CDR3 reads TGCGCCAGCAGCCTGGTCCCCTCGGGAGGAAACACCATATATTTT.

This clone was observed a handful of times. This rearrangement joins TRBV2 to TRBJ2-2, with TRBD2 as a possible D gene (6 bases). Trimming shortened V by 6 bases and J by 1 base, and 12 bases separated the two germline ends. This CDR3 spans 15 amino acids. CDR1 is SNHLY, CDR2 FYNNEI, per germline. The CDR3 DNA reads TGTGCCAGCAGGGCGGGACGTGGGAACACCGGGGAGCTGTTTTTT. It is translated as CASRAGRGNTGELFF.

This clone came up once. The genes are TRBV9 and TRBJ1-5, with 7 bases aligning to TRBD1. From germline, CDR1 is SGDLS and CDR2 YYNGEE. CDR3 length: 15 residues. V was clipped by 0 bases and J by 3 bases; unmatched bases: 3. As DNA, the CDR3 is TGTGCCAGCAGCGTAGGACAGGGTCACAATCAGCCCCAGCATTTT. As protein: CASSVGQGHNQPQHF.

The chain links TRBV5-1 to TRBJ2-3; 7 bases match TRBD2. This CDR3 spans 16 amino acids. Germline V gives CDR1 SGHRS, CDR2 YFSETQ. With 0 bases clipped from V and 0 bases from J, the junction kept 4 bases outside the gene matches. CDR3 in DNA: TGCGCCAGCAGCTTGGGGCTAGCGGATAGCACAGATACGCAGTATTTT. It encodes CASSLGLADSTDTQYF.

The chain joins TRBV7-3 to TRBJ1-5; 7 bases agree with TRBD1. Germline CDR1 reads SGHTA; CDR2 reads FQGTGA. The CDR3 is 14 residues long. V lost 7 bases, J lost 4 bases, and 7 bases stayed unmatched. The DNA for the CDR3 is TGTGCCAGCAACGACAGGGCTCGGAATCAGCCCCAGCATTTT. Its translation is CASNDRARNQPQHF.

This clone has just a few counts. The V and J genes are TRBV6-6 and TRBJ1-3; possibly TRBD1 for D (6 bases). V was trimmed by 6 bases and J by 4 bases, leaving 13 bases between them. This CDR3 contains 14 residues. The germline gives CDR1 MNHNY, CDR2 SVGAGI (reference sequence). The CDR3 loop reads CASSPQGYGNTIYF. The CDR3 DNA reads as TGTGCCAGCAGCCCCCAGGGGTACGGAAACACCATATATTTT.

The rearrangement links TRBV19 to TRBJ2-3, with 14 bases identical to TRBD2. The CDR3 runs to 18 residues. The V gene's germline CDR1 is LNHDA and CDR2 SQIVND (reference sequence). Trimming cost V 6 bases and J 0 bases; bases outside gene matches: 8. CDR3 in amino acids: CASRKGGLAGDSTDTQYF. The CDR3 region has the DNA TGTGCCAGTAGGAAGGGGGGACTAGCGGGAGATAGCACAGATACGCAGTATTTT.

The gene calls are TRBV4-2 and TRBJ1-3, with a tentative D call TRBD1 (6 bases). Trimming stripped 6 bases from V and 0 bases from J, with 15 bases between. Germline assignment: CDR1 LGHNA and CDR2 YNFKEQ. The CDR3 has 16 amino acids. The CDR3 nucleotides read TGTGCCAGCAGTCCGACAGGCGCCGACTCTGGAAACACCATATATTTT. It specifies CASSPTGADSGNTIYF.

V usage is TRBV28 and J usage is TRBJ1-5; unclear D gene. V lost 3 bases and J lost 3, with 9 bases in between. This CDR3 comprises 14 residues. Germline V gene lookup returns CDR1 MDHEN and CDR2 SYDVKM. Here the CDR3 reads CASSFVVYNQPQHF. For the CDR3, the DNA is TGTGCCAGCAGTTTCGTCGTATACAATCAGCCCCAGCATTTT.

The J gene is TRBJ2-5, the V gene TRBV15; 9 bases align to TRBD2. The CDR3 consists of 14 residues. V lost 1 base to trimming and J lost 4 bases; unmatched junction nucleotides: 1. Germline values: CDR1 LNHNV, CDR2 YYDKDF (reference sequence). CDR3 nucleotides: TGTGCCACCAGCAGAGCGACTAGCGGAGAGACCCAGTACTTC. Translated: CATSRATSGETQYF.

The chain links TRBV6-5 to TRBJ2-2; TRBD2 might be the D (6 bases). V lost 0 bases, J lost 6 bases, and 11 bases lay in between. Per germline, CDR1 MNHEY and CDR2 SVGAGI. The CDR3 spans 15 residues. CDR3 protein: CASSYSKGGSGELFF. CDR3 coding DNA: TGTGCCAGCAGTTACTCGAAAGGAGGGTCCGGGGAGCTGTTTTTT.

In this sample, this clone turned up a few times. This chain connects TRBV6-5 to TRBJ2-7, with a tentative D call TRBD1 (5 bases). Germline lookup yields CDR1 MNHEY and CDR2 SVGAGI. The V end lost 6 bases, the J end lost 1 base, and 13 bases lay between the germline ends. The CDR3 is 14 amino acids. The CDR3 bases are TGTGCCAGCAGGCAGGGATTGTCTTCCTACGAGCAGTACTTC. It codes for CASRQGLSSYEQYF.

The V and J genes are TRBV5-6 and TRBJ2-7; TRBD2 matches 14 bases. This CDR3 has 15 amino acids. Trimming removed 4 bases from V and 3 bases from J; junction bases left unmatched: 3. Germline V lookup: CDR1 SGHDT, CDR2 YYEEEE. In nucleotides, the CDR3 is TGTGCCAGCAGCATTGGACTAGCGGGAGGCTACGAGCAGTACTTC. It translates to CASSIGLAGGYEQYF.

The chain uses TRBV19 and TRBJ2-1, with 7 bases matching TRBD2. Germline V gene data show CDR1 as LNHDA and CDR2 as SQIVND (reference sequence). This CDR3 has 15 amino acids. With 3 bases clipped from V and 3 bases from J, the junction kept 5 bases outside the gene matches. The chain's CDR3 is CASSIELAFYNEQFF. CDR3 bases: TGTGCCAGTAGTATTGAACTAGCGTTCTACAATGAGCAGTTCTTC.

In the case of this clone: One junction end disagrees with the germline gene, perhaps due to a read error. The CDR3 DNA reads as TGCGCCAGCATGACTAGTAGCTCCTACAATGAGCAGTTCTTC. Its protein is CASMTSSSYNEQFF. V gene TRBV2 combines with J gene TRBJ2-1; D might be TRBD2 (6 bases). This CDR3 is built from 14 residues. Germline-derived CDR1 and CDR2 are SNHLY and FYNNEI.

The V and J genes are TRBV5-1 and TRBJ2-2, with 7 bases that match TRBD1. The CDR3 totals 14 residues. V dropped 4 bases and J dropped 4; count of bases not matched to a gene: 4. From germline, CDR1 is SGHRS and CDR2 YFSETQ. In DNA form, the CDR3 reads TGCGCCAGCAGCCCCACAGGGGCCACCGGGGAGCTGTTTTTT. This translates into CASSPTGATGELFF.

This rearrangement joins TRBV5-1 to TRBJ2-3; TRBD2 is a possible D gene (6 bases). V lost 1 base, J lost 1 base, and 7 bases lay in between. Looked up from germline, CDR1 is SGHRS and CDR2 is YFSETQ. There are 14 residues in the CDR3. In DNA form, the CDR3 reads TGCGCCAGCAGCTTGCCTAGCGGCACAGATACGCAGTATTTT. Translated, it gives CASSLPSGTDTQYF.

The CDR3 DNA reads TGTGCCAGTAGTTACCGATCAACTAGCGGATTTAGCACAGATACGCAGTATTTT. It specifies CASSYRSTSGFSTDTQYF. This rearrangement joins TRBV19 to TRBJ2-3; 8 nucleotides align to TRBD2. Trimming at V came to 5 bases and at J to 0 bases, leaving 13 bases not matched to a gene. The germline gives CDR1 LNHDA, CDR2 SQIVND (reference sequence). This CDR3 comprises 18 residues.

The chain carries TRBV7-2 and TRBJ2-3, with 13 bases lining up with TRBD2. Germline loops: CDR1 SGHTA, CDR2 FQGNSA. Losses at the gene ends were 0 bases for V and 6 bases for J; bases not matched to a gene: 3. The CDR3 extends over 16 amino acids. The CDR3 bases are TGTGCCAGCAGCTTAGCGGGACTAGCGGGAAGGGATACGCAGTATTTT. Translated, it gives CASSLAGLAGRDTQYF.

This chain uses TRBV19 with TRBJ1-5; perhaps TRBD1 as D (5 bases). The germline V and J ends were trimmed by 6 bases and 3 bases, with 15 bases remaining between them. The CDR3 spans 15 residues. Germline CDR1 is LNHDA and CDR2 is SQIVND (reference sequence). The CDR3 region has the DNA TGTGCCAGTAGGGACGTGGGGGGGAACAATCAGCCCCAGCATTTT. It yields the protein CASRDVGGNNQPQHF.

The chain uses TRBV28 and TRBJ2-1; 7 bases fit TRBD2. In germline, CDR1 is MDHEN, CDR2 SYDVKM. With V trimmed by 3 bases and J by 6 bases, 5 bases remained unmatched. The CDR3 totals 14 residues. The DNA of the CDR3 is TGTGCCAGCAGTTTCCCGGCGGGAGTCAATGAGCAGTTCTTC. Translation gives CASSFPAGVNEQFF.

The chain links TRBV19 to TRBJ2-7; 11 positions match TRBD2. CDR3 length: 15 residues. Germline CDR1 is LNHDA and CDR2 is SQIVND (reference sequence). J gave up 4 bases and V 6 bases, and 8 bases lay outside the gene matches. For the CDR3, the DNA is TGTGCCAGTAGCCTAACTAGCGGGAGTCAATACGAGCAGTACTTC. It is translated as CASSLTSGSQYEQYF.

The gene calls are TRBV4-1 and TRBJ1-3; 8 bases line up with TRBD1. CDR1 and CDR2 (germline): MGHRA, YSYEKL. Trimming at V came to 2 bases and at J to 2 bases, leaving 11 bases not matched to a gene. This CDR3 has 18 residues. The CDR3 here is CASSQRDGQGLAGNTIYF. CDR3 coding DNA: TGCGCCAGCAGCCAAAGGGACGGACAGGGTTTGGCTGGAAACACCATATATTTT.

The rearrangement joins TRBV11-2 to TRBJ2-1; 8 positions match TRBD2. Germline loops: CDR1 SGHAT, CDR2 FQNNGV. This CDR3 spans 16 amino acids. J lost 3 bases, V lost 5 bases, and 9 bases had no gene match. The CDR3 DNA is TGTGCCAGCAGCCCCGCGGAAGCGGGAGACTACAATGAGCAGTTCTTC. This sequence encodes CASSPAEAGDYNEQFF.

This clone was seen only a few times. V gene TRBV5-4 combines with J gene TRBJ2-1; a possible D gene is TRBD2 (6 bases). CDR1 is SGHNT and CDR2 is YYREEE in the germline V gene (reference sequence). This CDR3 comprises 14 residues. The V end was cut by 0 bases, the J end by 4 bases, with 8 bases between. CDR3 amino acids: CASSLALAYNEQFF. As DNA, the CDR3 is TGTGCCAGCAGCTTGGCACTAGCTTACAATGAGCAGTTCTTC.

The chain links TRBV28 to TRBJ2-7, with TRBD2 as a possible D gene (6 bases). The CDR3 sequence is 12 residues long. V lost 6 bases to trimming and J lost 5 bases, with 11 bases between them. Germline V gene data show CDR1 as MDHEN and CDR2 as SYDVKM. The CDR3 region is CASRRGRDEQYF. The CDR3 DNA sequence: TGTGCCAGCAGGCGGGGACGGGACGAGCAGTACTTC.

The V gene is TRBV12-5, the J gene TRBJ2-3; D remains unclear. CDR1 and CDR2 (germline): LGHNT, FRNRAP. This CDR3 has 13 residues. Trimming took 7 bases from V and 2 from J, leaving 10 bases between them. CDR3 nucleotide sequence: TGTGCTAGTGCCCCCCATCACACAGATACGCAGTATTTT. It encodes CASAPHHTDTQYF.

V gene TRBV5-6 combines with J gene TRBJ2-7; 12 bases are shared with TRBD2. The length of the CDR3 is 16 residues. Trimming removed 4 bases from V and 2 bases from J; junction bases left unmatched: 7. CDR1 and CDR2 from the germline V gene are SGHDT and YYEEEE. The CDR3 coding sequence is TGTGCCAGCAGCCATGCGACTAGCGGGAGAGCCTACGAGCAGTACTTC. It specifies CASSHATSGRAYEQYF. The full variable domain, completed using reference TRBV5-6 and TRBJ2-7, is DAGVTQSPTHLIKTRGQQVTLRCSPKSGHDTVSWYQQALGQGPQFIFQYYEEEERQRGNFPDRFSGHQFPNYSSELNVNALLLGDSALYLCASSHATSGRAYEQYFGPGTRLTVT.

J is TRBJ2-1 and V is TRBV12-5; 7 bases align to TRBD2. CDR3 length: 15 amino acids. Germline V CDR1 and CDR2: LGHNT, FRNRAP. The V gene end was trimmed by 5 bases and the J gene end by 6 bases; junction bases not matched to a gene: 10. The CDR3 reads CASGPGTTRFNEQFF. DNA of the CDR3: TGTGCTAGTGGTCCCGGGACTACCCGGTTCAATGAGCAGTTCTTC.